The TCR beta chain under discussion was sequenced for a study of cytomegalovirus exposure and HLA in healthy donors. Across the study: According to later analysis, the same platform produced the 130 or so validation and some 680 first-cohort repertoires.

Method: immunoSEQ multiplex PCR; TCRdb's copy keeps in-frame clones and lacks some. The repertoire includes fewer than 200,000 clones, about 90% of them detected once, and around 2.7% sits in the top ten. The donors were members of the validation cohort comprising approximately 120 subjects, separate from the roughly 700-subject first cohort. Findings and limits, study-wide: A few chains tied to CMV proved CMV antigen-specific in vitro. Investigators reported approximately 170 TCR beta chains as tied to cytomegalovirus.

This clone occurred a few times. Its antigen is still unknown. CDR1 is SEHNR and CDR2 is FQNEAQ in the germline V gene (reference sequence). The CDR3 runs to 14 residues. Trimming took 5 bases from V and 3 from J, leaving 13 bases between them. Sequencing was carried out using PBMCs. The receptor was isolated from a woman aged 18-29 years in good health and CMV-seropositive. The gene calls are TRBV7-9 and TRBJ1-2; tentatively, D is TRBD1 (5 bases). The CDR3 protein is CASSLGRDDYGYTF. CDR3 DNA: TGTGCCAGCAGCCTGGGGAGGGACGACTATGGCTACACCTTC.